This T cell receptor beta chain was sequenced for a study of cytomegalovirus exposure and HLA in healthy donors. Overall study context: The 110 or so validation repertoires used a platform that matched the one used for the 600 to 700 first-cohort repertoires, as a later analysis reported. Study findings and constraints: Investigators reported 150 to 200 TCR beta chains as tied to cytomegalovirus. In vitro checks showed that a few CMV-associated chains really do target CMV antigens.

Concerning this clone: Its antigen is as yet unknown.

The CDR3 loop spans 15 amino acids. Looked up from germline, CDR1 is MGHRA and CDR2 is YSYEKL. The V gene end was trimmed by 6 bases and the J gene end by 3 bases; junction bases not matched to a gene: 6. A roughly 120-subject validation cohort, separate from the approximately 700-subject first cohort, supplied the donors. Using immunoSEQ multiplex PCR, the repertoire was profiled, and TCRdb retains in-frame clones only, with some absent. Of fewer than 200,000 clones in the sample, 85% were seen once. The sequenced material came from PBMCs. The genes are TRBV4-1 and TRBJ1-4; 8 nucleotides line up with TRBD1. The source is a man aged 18 to 29 in good health and CMV-seropositive. CDR3 DNA sequence: TGCGCCAGCAGTGAACCGGGACAGGCTAATGAAAAACTGTTTTTT. It encodes CASSEPGQANEKLFF.